This paragraph reports one TCR beta chain. This clonotype appeared many times. No antigen is known for it. No base-level quality is on record; no much larger clone is a single base apart. Amplification of TCR beta CDR3 regions was carried out from RNA transcripts. The first round of RT-PCR for the TCR CDR3 was performed with the HTBI primer set and the Qiagen OneStep RT-PCR kit. Libraries were constructed in a second round of multiplex PCR, after which size selection and purification were carried out. Sequencing of the libraries was done on an Illumina HiSeq2000 using paired-end 100 bp reads. On the study's bioinformatics: Raw data were processed with SOAPnuke, discarding reads with adapters, uncalled bases, mean Phred below 15, or no exact constant-primer or identifier match. High-quality paired reads were merged using COPE v1.2.5, and each unique nucleotide sequence was defined as a clonotype. Clonotypes were aligned to IMGT TRBV, TRBD and TRBJ reference segments using MiTCR v1.1. Analysis was restricted to V-J combinations with a frequency above 0.0001, which covered about 99% of repertoires. The TCS score was defined as the ratio of F50 (clonal expansion) to E x V (chaos), calculated using BLOSUM62-based TCRdist between CDR3 peptides within each V-J. Welch's t-statistics and random forest reduced roughly 540 V-J features to some 14, which were used in a naive Bayes classifier (R e1071). TCRdb ran its own pipeline on the public reads, namely fastp trimming at Q25 and MiXCR clone calling, and kept in-frame beta chains. Every distinct CDR3 protein forms one entry, paired with its most common genes and DNA. In this record, the V and J calls reflect TCRdb's handling and not the investigators' own analysis. The table for this sample lists about 700,000 distinct CDR3 sequences; around 15% of them were counted only once. Roughly a tenth of the sample lies in the top ten.

Including the terminal cysteine and phenylalanine, the CDR3 comprises 13 residues. Of all the DNA, just the CDR3 is kept, 39 bases in frame from base 1. The germline ends are 10 bases apart after V is trimmed by 3 bases and J by 2 bases. Looking up the germline V gene (reference sequence) yields CDR1 GTSNPN and CDR2 SVGIG. This sample was included in a study of T cells in Graves' hyperthyroidism and ophthalmopathy (dated 2019 in TCRdb). Regarding the complete study: Peripheral blood samples were taken at initial diagnosis, before any treatment was given. To identify distinguishing TCR V-J signatures, a discovery cohort of around 98 patients was used, comprising 40 to 45 with Graves' ophthalmopathy and some 60 with stable Graves' hyperthyroidism. Whether ophthalmopathy could be predicted prospectively was tested in an independent validation cohort made up of approximately 19 hyperthyroidism patients plus 17 patients who later progressed to ophthalmopathy. The 75 to 100 discovery patients were randomly split 7:3 into training and test sets. The study also compared thyroid tissue and blood T-cell repertoires from more than 5 Graves' hyperthyroidism patients. After sampling, hyperthyroidism patients received methimazole starting at 30 mg daily, and ophthalmopathy patients received high-dose intravenous methylprednisolone. According to the paper, TCR Vbeta CDR3 sequencing was carried out on 135 peripheral blood samples, which came from over 40 ophthalmopathy, around 75 hyperthyroidism and some 17 progressor patients.

Stable Graves' hyperthyroidism was defined as the absence of progression to ophthalmopathy over 18 months of follow-up. Hyperthyroidism patients were newly diagnosed, with disease duration under 2 months, and aged 18 to 65 years. Exclusion was applied to patients with uncontrolled infections, other autoimmune diseases, pregnancy or lactation. Diagnoses were based on clinical symptoms, serum thyroxine and TRAb, thyroid ultrasound and orbital computed tomography. PBMCs were isolated from 10 ml of fresh peripheral blood by Ficoll-Paque density gradient centrifugation. Total RNA was extracted using Trizol reagent, and RNA quality was assessed on an Agilent 2100 Bioanalyzer. General conclusions and limits of the study: Most expanded thyroid clonotypes (frequency above 0.001) were also detected in blood, a finding suggesting that blood repertoires may reflect thyroid immune responses. Sample size was not statistically predetermined, and investigators were not blinded to group allocation. A 13 V-J signature model separated ophthalmopathy from stable hyperthyroidism, with approximately 87% sensitivity and approximately 81% specificity in cross-validation and 80%/75% in testing. In validation, the model predicted progression to ophthalmopathy with about 71% sensitivity and 72% to 85% specificity, a median of approximately 6.7 months before onset.

The sequenced material came from blood. The chain couples TRBV30 to TRBJ1-2; the D gene lacks a confident call. The TCR comes from a woman between 18 and 29 years old with Graves' hyperthyroidism. CDR3 loop: CAWRGHANYGYTF. The DNA reads TGTGCCTGGAGAGGTCATGCGAACTATGGCTACACCTTC.